This T cell receptor beta chain was recorded in a study of blood T cell repertoires in COVID-19. Across the study: PBMCs, B-cell-depleted T cells, or T cells were the source of the cDNA or gDNA that made up the material.

CDR3 length: 14 residues. Per germline, CDR1 MGHRA and CDR2 YSYEKL. V lost 1 base and J 6 bases, leaving 10 bases between the germline ends. The method was immunoSEQ multiplex PCR; TCRdb's version includes in-frame clones alone and lacks a portion of them. The sample holds under 450,000 clones, more than 65% seen once. Sequencing was performed on peripheral blood. The V gene is TRBV4-1, the J gene TRBJ2-4; D is unresolved. The sequence came from a human donor with acute or convalescent COVID-19. The donor label of this sample is uncertain. CDR3 amino acids: CASSQGPSVNIQYF. Here the CDR3 DNA reads TGCGCCAGCAGCCAAGGACCGAGCGTAAACATTCAGTACTTC.